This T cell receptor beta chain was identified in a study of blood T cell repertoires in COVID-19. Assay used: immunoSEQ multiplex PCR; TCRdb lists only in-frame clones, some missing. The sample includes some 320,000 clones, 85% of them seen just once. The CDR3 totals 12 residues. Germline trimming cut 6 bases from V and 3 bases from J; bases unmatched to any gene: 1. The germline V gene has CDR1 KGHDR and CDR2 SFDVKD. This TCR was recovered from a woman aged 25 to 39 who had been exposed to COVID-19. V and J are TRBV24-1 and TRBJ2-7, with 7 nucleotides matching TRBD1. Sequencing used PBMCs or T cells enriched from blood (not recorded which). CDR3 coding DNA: TGTGCCACCAGTCCAGGGGGCTACGAGCAGTACTTC. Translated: CATSPGGYEQYF.